This T cell receptor beta chain was sequenced in a study of spatial heterogeneity in lung cancer. Study-wide background: Beta-chain sequences were consistently detected more often than alpha-chain sequences. Study findings and constraints: Whereas they appeared in blood less at follow-up, ubiquitous expanded tumor TCRs appeared there more at resection.

V trimming: 6 bases; J trimming: 3 bases; junction bases outside the gene matches: 8. This CDR3 region has 15 residues. The V gene's germline CDR1 is LNHDA and CDR2 SQIVND (reference sequence). Sample time point: sample taken at primary tumor resection. Sequencing was performed on whole RNA extracted from tumor and nontumor lung tissue, or from frozen PBMC, and the material was left unsorted. In the library, each TCR cDNA molecule bore its own unique molecular identifier. TCRdb reprocessed the 5' RACE reads with MiXCR, giving one entry per CDR3 protein. The sample comprises 40,000 or so distinct CDR3 sequences, 6.5% to 9% of which are singletons, and about 26% rests with the top ten. This clonotype was detected only a few times. What it binds is unknown.

This chain joins TRBV19 and TRBJ1-5; 7 nucleotides match TRBD1. This clonotype originated in a male donor with early-stage non-small cell lung cancer. This material consisted of PBMCs, taken at surgery. The DNA for the CDR3 is TGTGCCAGTAGGACGGACAGGCGCTTCAATCAGCCCCAGCATTTT. It is translated as CASRTDRRFNQPQHF.